The 20 T cell receptor beta chains reported below all come from one sample, sequenced in a study of T-cell reconstitution after alpha-beta-depleted transplantation in children. Unique molecular identifiers were incorporated during preparation of the TCRbeta library. MiXCR, applied by TCRdb to the PCR reads, yields one record per CDR3 protein. Among around 410,000 distinct CDR3 sequences, 11% were seen once, and the ten largest hold roughly 5.5%. Sequenced material: PBMCs from the stem cell graft donor, taken from the stem cell graft. The receptors shown here come from a human donor who donated a stem cell graft to a child with acute myeloid leukemia.

This clonotype was detected ten times or more. The chain employs TRBV20-1 and TRBJ1-5; no reliable D call. Germline assignment: CDR1 DFQATT and CDR2 SNEGSKA (reference sequence). The CDR3 is 13 amino acids. V dropped 5 bases and J dropped 4 bases, with 12 bases sitting between them. The CDR3 nucleotides are TGCAGTGCTGCCCTCAACAGAAATCAGCCCCAGCATTTT. Amino acids: CSAALNRNQPQHF.

The V call is TRBV7-8, the J call TRBJ2-3; D uncertain. This CDR3 has 10 amino acids. Deletions cut 10 bases from V and 5 bases from J, with 7 bases between. Germline V gene sequence: CDR1 SGHVS, CDR2 FQNEAQ. Here the CDR3 reads CAIGRDTQYF. In DNA form, the CDR3 reads TGTGCCATCGGGCGAGATACGCAGTATTTT.

This clonotype was observed a handful of times. This sequence joins TRBV6-2 or TRBV6-3 and TRBJ2-1; TRBD2 agrees at 13 bases. Germline CDR1 reads MNHEY; CDR2 reads SVGEGT. The V segment lost 7 bases and the J segment 0 bases; nucleotides outside the gene matches: 6. The CDR3 totals 17 residues. CDR3 nucleotide sequence: TGTGCCAGCACCTTAGGGACTAGCGGGAACTCCTACAATGAGCAGTTCTTC. The encoded protein is CASTLGTSGNSYNEQFF.

The chain carries TRBV4-1 and TRBJ2-3, with 9 bases fitting TRBD2. With 0 bases clipped from V and 4 bases from J, the junction kept 8 bases outside the gene matches. CDR3 length: 17 residues. Germline-derived CDR1 and CDR2 are MGHRA and YSYEKL. The CDR3 DNA sequence: TGCGCCAGCAGCCAAGATGGGTCTGGCGGGGGGGCAGATACGCAGTATTTT. It specifies CASSQDGSGGGADTQYF.

This clonotype was recorded at least ten times. The chain is built from TRBV15 and TRBJ2-4, with D perhaps matching TRBD1 (5 bases). CDR1 LNHNV and CDR2 YYDKDF come from the germline V gene (reference sequence). Trimming stripped 0 bases from V and 7 bases from J, with 10 bases between. There are 14 residues in the CDR3. As DNA, the CDR3 is TGTGCCACCAGCAGAGACAGGGTCGACAACATTCAGTACTTC. It is translated as CATSRDRVDNIQYF.

The chain combines TRBV7-2 with TRBJ1-3; D is possibly TRBD1 (5 bases). Trimming cost V 5 bases and J 3 bases, with 17 bases left between them. This CDR3 is 16 amino acids long. Germline CDR1 and CDR2: SGHTA and FQGNSA. The CDR3 nucleotides read TGTGCCAGCAGCATCCTCTCCGGGACCGGTGGAAACACCATATATTTT. Translating gives CASSILSGTGGNTIYF.

V is TRBV13 and J is TRBJ1-1, with 10 bases matching TRBD1. Germline assignment: CDR1 PRHDT and CDR2 FYEKMQ (reference sequence). The length of the CDR3 is 16 residues. J lost 4 bases, V lost 0 bases, and 5 bases had no gene match. CDR3 region: CASSLGGTGVGTEAFF. In nucleotides, the CDR3 is TGTGCCAGCAGCTTAGGCGGGACAGGGGTGGGCACTGAAGCTTTCTTT.

This clonotype was seen more than once but under ten times. V and J are TRBV5-1 and TRBJ2-7, with 8 bases that match TRBD1. CDR1 is SGHRS, CDR2 YFSETQ, per germline. The ends lost 4 bases at V and 3 bases at J; junction bases unmatched: 9. There are 15 residues in the CDR3. CDR3 nucleotide sequence: TGCGCCAGCAGCCTACAGGGGGGAGCGAACTACGAGCAGTACTTC. As protein: CASSLQGGANYEQYF.

This clonotype was counted many times. The chain couples TRBV6-1 to TRBJ2-6; 8 bases match TRBD1. The germline V gene has CDR1 MNHNS and CDR2 SASEGT. With V trimmed by 6 bases and J by 4 bases, 5 bases remained unmatched. This CDR3 comprises 15 residues. CDR3 nucleotide sequence: TGTGCCAGCAGCACACAGGGGGACGGGGCCAACGTCCTGACTTTC. Translating gives CASSTQGDGANVLTF.

This clonotype was counted only a few times. The CDR3 bases are TGCAGCGCCGCCCTCAGGGGTAGATACACCGGGGAGCTGTTTTTT. Its translation: CSAALRGRYTGELFF. The chain has TRBV29-1 and TRBJ2-2, with D possibly matching TRBD1 (6 bases). The V end was cut by 7 bases, the J end by 3 bases, with 18 bases between. The CDR3 is 15 residues long. Germline CDR1 reads SQVTM; CDR2 reads ANQGSEA.

This clonotype was counted many times. This rearrangement joins TRBV20-1 to TRBJ2-3, with D possibly matching TRBD2 (6 bases). The V end lost 5 bases, the J end lost 2 bases, and 17 bases lay between the germline ends. CDR3 size: 15 residues. The germline V gene encodes CDR1 DFQATT and CDR2 SNEGSKA (reference sequence). The CDR3 here is CSASTPGGTTDTQYF. DNA of the CDR3: TGCAGTGCTTCAACCCCTGGCGGGACCACAGATACGCAGTATTTT.

The chain combines TRBV7-8 with TRBJ2-4, with 9 bases that match TRBD2. The CDR3 sequence is 17 residues long. V was clipped by 2 bases and J by 10 bases; unmatched bases: 15. CDR1 and CDR2 (germline): SGHVS, FQNEAQ. CDR3 in DNA: TGTGCCAGCAGCTTAAAATTGTTTCAGACTAGCGGACAGATTCAGTACTTC. Amino acid sequence: CASSLKLFQTSGQIQYF.

V gene TRBV20-1 combines with J gene TRBJ2-5; 16 bases line up with TRBD2. V lost 5 bases to trimming and J lost 5 bases; unmatched junction nucleotides: 2. The CDR3 contains 14 residues. CDR1 DFQATT and CDR2 SNEGSKA come from the germline V gene (reference sequence). This chain's CDR3 is CSAGTSGRGETQYF. As DNA, the CDR3 is TGCAGTGCTGGGACTAGCGGGAGGGGGGAGACCCAGTACTTC.

The chain employs TRBV12-3 or TRBV12-4 and TRBJ2-7; D is perhaps TRBD2 (6 bases). V was shortened by 4 bases and J by 4 bases, with 14 bases between the two germline ends. The CDR3 sequence is 14 residues long. The CDR3: CASSSIETRYEQYF. Here the CDR3 DNA reads TGTGCCAGCAGTTCCATAGAGACTAGATACGAGCAGTACTTC.

At least ten counts were recorded for this clonotype. This chain links TRBV10-3 with TRBJ1-5; the D gene is possibly TRBD1 (5 bases). From germline, CDR1 is ENHRY and CDR2 SYGVKD. The CDR3 loop spans 14 amino acids. The V gene lost 10 bases and the J gene lost 0 bases, with 13 bases spanning the gap. CDR3 DNA: TGTGCCAGCCAGGGACCGGATAGCAATCAGCCCCAGCATTTT. The encoded protein is CASQGPDSNQPQHF.

This clonotype was recorded a few times. The chain couples TRBV5-1 to TRBJ2-3, with TRBD2 as a possible D gene (6 bases). CDR3 length: 15 amino acids. The germline gives CDR1 SGHRS, CDR2 YFSETQ. Trimming cost V 4 bases and J 4 bases, with 16 bases left between them. The CDR3 protein is CASSPAGGESDTQYF. The DNA for the CDR3 is TGCGCCAGCAGCCCGGCCGGCGGGGAGTCAGATACGCAGTATTTT.

This clonotype occurred a few times. This chain joins TRBV6-5 and TRBJ1-1; tentative D call: TRBD1 (6 bases). The CDR3 extends over 16 amino acids. Trimming left V 0 bases short and J 4 bases short, with 15 bases between. The V gene's germline CDR1 is MNHEY and CDR2 SVGAGI. The CDR3 coding sequence is TGTGCCAGCAGTTACTCGATTACAGGGCGTTCCACTGAAGCTTTCTTT. Its translation: CASSYSITGRSTEAFF.

The chain employs TRBV10-3 and TRBJ1-5; TRBD1 agrees at 8 bases. CDR1 is ENHRY and CDR2 is SYGVKD in the germline V gene. CDR3 length: 13 residues. V was clipped by 9 bases and J by 3 bases; unmatched bases: 4. CDR3 bases: TGTGCCATGGCAGGGGGCCCCAATCAGCCCCAGCATTTT. This translates into CAMAGGPNQPQHF.

This clonotype was counted between two and nine times. V gene TRBV5-1 combines with J gene TRBJ2-3; 12 bases are shared with TRBD2. The CDR3 runs 15 residues. V was pared by 4 bases and J by 4 bases, with 4 bases of the junction left unmatched. CDR1 and CDR2 (germline): SGHRS, YFSETQ. In DNA, the CDR3 is TGCGCCAGCAGCAACGGACTAGCGGGGTCAGATACGCAGTATTTT. It encodes CASSNGLAGSDTQYF.

This clonotype was counted many times. The chain carries TRBV7-2 and TRBJ2-1; the D is unclear. Deletions cut 2 bases from V and 0 bases from J, with 8 bases between. Germline CDR1 reads SGHTA; CDR2 reads FQGNSA. This CDR3 spans 15 amino acids. CDR3 in amino acids: CASSLSQSSYNEQFF. CDR3 sequence (DNA): TGTGCCAGCAGCTTAAGCCAGAGCTCCTACAATGAGCAGTTCTTC.